The TCR beta chain under discussion was sequenced for a study of blood T cell repertoires in COVID-19. The germline V gene encodes CDR1 SGHTA and CDR2 FQGNSA. There are 14 residues in the CDR3. The V and J ends lost 1 base and 14 bases, in that order; junction bases with no gene match: 9. Profiled with immunoSEQ multiplex PCR; TCRdb holds only in-frame clones, not every one. The data hold some 490,000 clones, with less than 90% observed a single time. This clone was detected once. The rearrangement links TRBV7-2 to TRBJ2-3, with 10 bases that match TRBD2. Sequences were obtained from PBMCs or T cells enriched from blood (not recorded which). This sequence was found in a woman aged 60 to 75 who had recovered from COVID-19. The CDR3 region is CASSLDSGGTRPYF. CDR3 DNA sequence: TGTGCCAGCAGCTTAGATAGCGGGGGGACCAGACCGTATTTT.